The following is a T cell receptor beta chain sequence with its context. This sample was taken from a study of cytomegalovirus exposure and HLA in healthy donors. At the level of the study: Roughly 80 million unique TCRs from HLA-typed donors made up an early data release.

The PCR made use of 60 Vbeta and 13 Jbeta primers. Here immunoSEQ multiplex PCR was the method, and the copy in TCRdb shows in-frame clones only, minus some. The table includes under 250,000 clones, around 81% detected once. The CDR3 length is 13 residues. With 1 base removed from V and 3 bases from J, the gap between germline ends came to 7 bases. Looked up from germline, CDR1 is SGHRS and CDR2 is YFSETQ. This receptor was identified in a woman aged 55-75 years in good health and CMV-seropositive. The sample was PBMCs. V is TRBV5-1 and J is TRBJ1-1; D ambiguous. The CDR3 DNA is TGCGCCAGCAGCTTGTACGGGGACACTGAAGCTTTCTTT. Its protein is CASSLYGDTEAFF. Full variable domain (remainder filled in from reference TRBV5-1 and TRBJ1-1): KAGVTQTPRYLIKTRGQQVTLSCSPISGHRSVSWYQQTPGQGLQFLFEYFSETQRNKGNFPGRFSGRQFSNSRSEMNVSTLELGDSALYLCASSLYGDTEAFFGQGTRLTVV.